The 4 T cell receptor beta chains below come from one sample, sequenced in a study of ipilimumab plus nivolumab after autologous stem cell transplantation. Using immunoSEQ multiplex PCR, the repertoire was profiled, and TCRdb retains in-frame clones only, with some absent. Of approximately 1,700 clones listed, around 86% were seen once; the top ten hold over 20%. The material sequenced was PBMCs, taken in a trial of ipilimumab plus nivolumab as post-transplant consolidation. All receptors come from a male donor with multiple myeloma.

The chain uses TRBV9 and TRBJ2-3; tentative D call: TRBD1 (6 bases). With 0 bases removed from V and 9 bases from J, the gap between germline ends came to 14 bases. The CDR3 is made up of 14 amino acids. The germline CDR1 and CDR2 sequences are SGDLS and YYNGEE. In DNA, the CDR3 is TGTGCCAGCAGCGTAGACCCAGGGGTGCGGACGCAGTATTTT. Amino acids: CASSVDPGVRTQYF.

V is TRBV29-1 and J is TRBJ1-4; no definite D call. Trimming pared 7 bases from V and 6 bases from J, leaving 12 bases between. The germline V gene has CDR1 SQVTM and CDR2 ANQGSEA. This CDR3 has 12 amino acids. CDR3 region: CSAWTGDEKLFF. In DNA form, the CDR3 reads TGCAGCGCATGGACTGGGGATGAAAAACTGTTTTTT.

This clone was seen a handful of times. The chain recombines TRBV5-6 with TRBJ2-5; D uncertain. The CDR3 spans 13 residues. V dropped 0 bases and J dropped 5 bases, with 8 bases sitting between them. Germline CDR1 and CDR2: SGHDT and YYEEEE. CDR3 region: CASSLGPLETQYF. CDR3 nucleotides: TGTGCCAGCAGCTTGGGTCCCTTGGAGACCCAGTACTTC.

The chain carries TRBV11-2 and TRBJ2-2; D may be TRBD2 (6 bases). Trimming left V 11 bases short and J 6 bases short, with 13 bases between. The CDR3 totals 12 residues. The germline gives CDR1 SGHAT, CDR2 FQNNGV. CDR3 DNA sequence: TGTGCCGAGCAGCGGAGGGCCGGGGAGCTGTTTTTT. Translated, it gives CAEQRRAGELFF.